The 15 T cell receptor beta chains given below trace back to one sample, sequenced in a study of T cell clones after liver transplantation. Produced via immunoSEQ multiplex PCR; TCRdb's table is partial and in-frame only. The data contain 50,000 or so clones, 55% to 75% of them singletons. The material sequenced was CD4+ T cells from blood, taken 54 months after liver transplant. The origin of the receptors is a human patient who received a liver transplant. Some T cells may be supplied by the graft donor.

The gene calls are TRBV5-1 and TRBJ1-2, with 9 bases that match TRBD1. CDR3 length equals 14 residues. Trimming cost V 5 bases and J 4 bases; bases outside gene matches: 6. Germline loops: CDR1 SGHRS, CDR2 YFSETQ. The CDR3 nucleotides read TGCGCCAGCAGTGTGGGGGACAGGGTCTATGGCTACACCTTC. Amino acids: CASSVGDRVYGYTF.

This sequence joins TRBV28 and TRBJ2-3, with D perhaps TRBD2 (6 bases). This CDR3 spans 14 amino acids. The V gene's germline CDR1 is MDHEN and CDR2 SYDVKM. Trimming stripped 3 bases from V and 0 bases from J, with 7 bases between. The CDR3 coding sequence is TGTGCCAGCAGTTTGGGAGGTAGCACAGATACGCAGTATTTT. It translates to CASSLGGSTDTQYF.

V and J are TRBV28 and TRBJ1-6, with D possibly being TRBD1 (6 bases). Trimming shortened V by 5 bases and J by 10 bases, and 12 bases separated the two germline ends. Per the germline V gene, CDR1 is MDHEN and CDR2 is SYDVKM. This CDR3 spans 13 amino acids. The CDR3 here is CASSPQGWSPLHF. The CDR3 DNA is TGTGCCAGCAGTCCCCAGGGGTGGTCACCCCTCCACTTT.

CDR3 residues: CASSPDVINSPLHF. The CDR3 DNA sequence: TGTGCCAGCAGTCCGGACGTCATTAATTCACCCCTCCACTTT. The chain is built from TRBV6-1 and TRBJ1-6, with unresolved D. The V gene's germline CDR1 is MNHNS and CDR2 SASEGT. The CDR3 is made up of 14 amino acids. The V end was cut by 5 bases, the J end by 6 bases, with 11 bases between.

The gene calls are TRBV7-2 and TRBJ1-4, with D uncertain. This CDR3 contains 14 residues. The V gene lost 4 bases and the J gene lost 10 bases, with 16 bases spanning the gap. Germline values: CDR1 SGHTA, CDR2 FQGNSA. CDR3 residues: CASSSSRLTGKLFF. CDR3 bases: TGTGCCAGCAGCTCCAGCCGATTAACCGGAAAACTGTTTTTT. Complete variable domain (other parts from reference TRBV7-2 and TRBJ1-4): GAGVSQSPSNKVTEKGKDVELRCDPISGHTALYWYRQSLGQGLEFLIYFQGNSAPDKSGLPSDRFSAERTGGSVSTLTIQRTQQEDSAVYLCASSSSRLTGKLFFGSGTQLSVL.

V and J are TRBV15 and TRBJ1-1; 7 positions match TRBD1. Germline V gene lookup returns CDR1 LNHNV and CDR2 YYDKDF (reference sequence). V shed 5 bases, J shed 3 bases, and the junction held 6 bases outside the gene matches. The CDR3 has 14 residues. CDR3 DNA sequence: TGTGCCACCAGCGAGCGGGACAGCTACACTGAAGCTTTCTTT. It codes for CATSERDSYTEAFF.

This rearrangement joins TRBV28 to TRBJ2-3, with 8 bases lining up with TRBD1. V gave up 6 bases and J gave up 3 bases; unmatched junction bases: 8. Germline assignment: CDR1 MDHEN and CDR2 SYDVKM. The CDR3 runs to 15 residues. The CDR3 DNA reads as TGTGCCAGCAGCCAAACAGGGGGTGGTACAGATACGCAGTATTTT. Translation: CASSQTGGGTDTQYF.

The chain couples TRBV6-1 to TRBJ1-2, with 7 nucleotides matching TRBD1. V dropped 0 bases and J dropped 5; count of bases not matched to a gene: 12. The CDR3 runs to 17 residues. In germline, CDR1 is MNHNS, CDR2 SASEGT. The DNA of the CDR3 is TGTGCCAGCAGTGAAGCCGCAATTCAGGGGGGCAAGTATGGCTACACCTTC. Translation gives CASSEAAIQGGKYGYTF.

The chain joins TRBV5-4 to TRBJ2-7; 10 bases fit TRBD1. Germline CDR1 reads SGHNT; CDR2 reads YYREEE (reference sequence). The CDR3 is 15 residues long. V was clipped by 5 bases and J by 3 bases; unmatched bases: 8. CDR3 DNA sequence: TGTGCCAGCAGTTGGTCGTGGACAGGGGGCTACGAGCAGTACTTC. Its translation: CASSWSWTGGYEQYF.

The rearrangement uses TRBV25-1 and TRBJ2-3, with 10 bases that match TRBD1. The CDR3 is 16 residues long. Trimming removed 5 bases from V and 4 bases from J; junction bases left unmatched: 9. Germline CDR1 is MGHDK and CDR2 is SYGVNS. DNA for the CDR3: TGTGCCAGCAGTACCTCGGGACAGGGGCCCGCAGATACGCAGTATTTT. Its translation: CASSTSGQGPADTQYF.

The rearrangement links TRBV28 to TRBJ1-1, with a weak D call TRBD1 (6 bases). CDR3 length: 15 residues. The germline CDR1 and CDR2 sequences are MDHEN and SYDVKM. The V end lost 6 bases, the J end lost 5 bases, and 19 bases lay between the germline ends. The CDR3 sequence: CASSRTQRGGTEAFF. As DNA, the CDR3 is TGTGCCAGCAGCCGGACCCAAAGGGGGGGGACTGAAGCTTTCTTT.

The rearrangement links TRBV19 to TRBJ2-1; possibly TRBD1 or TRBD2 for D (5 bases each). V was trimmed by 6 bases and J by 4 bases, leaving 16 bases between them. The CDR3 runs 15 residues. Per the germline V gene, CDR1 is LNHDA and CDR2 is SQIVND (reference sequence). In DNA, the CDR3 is TGTGCCAGTAGCTGGGACCCGCAACTATACAATGAGCAGTTCTTC. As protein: CASSWDPQLYNEQFF.

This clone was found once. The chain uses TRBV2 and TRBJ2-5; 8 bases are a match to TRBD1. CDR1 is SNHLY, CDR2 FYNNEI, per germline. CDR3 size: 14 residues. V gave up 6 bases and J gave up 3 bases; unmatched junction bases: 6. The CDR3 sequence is CASSHGQGKETQYF. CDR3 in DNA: TGTGCCAGCAGCCACGGACAGGGCAAAGAGACCCAGTACTTC.

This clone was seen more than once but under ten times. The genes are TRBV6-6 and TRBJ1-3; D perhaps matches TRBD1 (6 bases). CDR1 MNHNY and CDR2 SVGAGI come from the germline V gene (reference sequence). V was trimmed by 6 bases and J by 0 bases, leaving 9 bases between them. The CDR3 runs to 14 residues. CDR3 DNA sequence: TGTGCCAGCAGAACGGACAGCTCTGGAAACACCATATATTTT. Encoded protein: CASRTDSSGNTIYF.

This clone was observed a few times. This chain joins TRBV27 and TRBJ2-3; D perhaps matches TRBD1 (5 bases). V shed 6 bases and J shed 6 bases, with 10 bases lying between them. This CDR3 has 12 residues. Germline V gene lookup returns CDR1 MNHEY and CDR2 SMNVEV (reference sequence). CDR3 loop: CASRSGSDTQYF. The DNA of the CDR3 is TGTGCCAGCAGGTCAGGGTCCGATACGCAGTATTTT.